Sequencing of this T cell receptor beta chain was carried out in a study of neurological immune-mediated disorders. Points from the study as a whole: None of the CDR3 amino acid sequences in expanded clones turned up in more than one subject, which points to private repertoires in all groups. Whereas HTLV-1-associated myelopathy showed the most TCR clonal expansion, multiple sclerosis showed the least, with levels below those of healthy controls.

Template-switch 5'RACE cDNA synthesis added a 10-nucleotide unique molecular identifier. MiXCR, run by TCRdb on the 5' RACE reads, gives a single entry per CDR3 protein. The table shows about 24,000 distinct CDR3 sequences, with roughly 13% occurring only once. This clonotype appeared many times. Its antigen is undetermined. The receptor's source is a woman in her thirties or forties with HTLV-1-associated myelopathy (HAM/TSP). The source material was PBMCs.

The CDR3 coding sequence is TGTGCCAGCACCGGGACAGGGGGCAATGAGCAGTTCTTC. Encoded protein: CASTGTGGNEQFF. V and J are TRBV6-5 and TRBJ2-1; 11 bases align to TRBD1. This CDR3 is built from 13 residues. Germline V gene data show CDR1 as MNHEY and CDR2 as SVGAGI. Germline trimming cut 7 bases from V and 6 bases from J; bases unmatched to any gene: 2.